The 29 T cell receptor beta chains reported below all come from one sample, sequenced in a study of shared clonotypes between healthy human individuals. Terminally differentiated effector memory CD45RA+ cells were excluded from the naive CD8 cells, which were CD45RO-negative and positively selected for CCR7. TCRdb's copy holds only in-frame clones and misses some; the assay was immunoSEQ multiplex PCR. Found here are some 2 million clones, about 95% of them singletons; the top ten hold 0.95% to 1.5%. The sample taken for sequencing was naive CD8+ T cells sorted from blood. These TCRs come from a man younger than 35 in good health.

This rearrangement joins TRBV19 to TRBJ2-1; TRBD2 matches 9 bases. V shed 5 bases, J shed 4 bases, and the junction held 3 bases outside the gene matches. CDR1 is LNHDA and CDR2 is SQIVND in the germline V gene (reference sequence). The CDR3 loop spans 14 amino acids. The CDR3 DNA follows: TGTGCCAGTAGTCCTAGCGGGATGTACAATGAGCAGTTCTTC. Translated: CASSPSGMYNEQFF. Drawing the rest from reference TRBV19 and TRBJ2-1, the complete variable domain is DGGITQSPKYLFRKEGQNVTLSCEQNLNHDAMYWYRQDPGQGLRLIYYSQIVNDFQKGDIAEGYSVSREKKESFPLTVTSAQKNPTAFYLCASSPSGMYNEQFFGPGTRLTVL.

This sequence joins TRBV27 and TRBJ1-5; 8 bases match TRBD1. The CDR3 sequence is 14 residues long. V was clipped by 6 bases and J by 4 bases; unmatched bases: 5. Looked up from germline, CDR1 is MNHEY and CDR2 is SMNVEV (reference sequence). The CDR3 coding sequence is TGTGCCAGCAGGCCGGACAGGGAGAATCAGCCCCAGCATTTT. Translating gives CASRPDRENQPQHF.

The rearrangement links TRBV5-1 to TRBJ2-1, with no clear D. In germline, CDR1 is SGHRS, CDR2 YFSETQ. The CDR3 covers 14 residues. V lost 6 bases and J lost 5, with 15 bases in between. CDR3 DNA sequence: TGCGCCAGCACCCCCGCGCCGATGGACAATGAGCAGTTCTTC. Translation gives CASTPAPMDNEQFF.

In its sample, this clone was seen once. V gene TRBV7-2 combines with J gene TRBJ1-2; the D is unclear. V lost 3 bases and J lost 9, with 8 bases in between. The CDR3 spans 11 residues. The germline CDR1 and CDR2 sequences are SGHTA and FQGNSA. This chain's CDR3 is CASSFGHRYTF. For the CDR3, the DNA is TGTGCCAGCAGCTTCGGGCACCGCTACACCTTC.

The chain recombines TRBV10-2 with TRBJ1-2; D perhaps matches TRBD1 (5 bases). Trimming cost V 6 bases and J 0 bases, with 8 bases left between them. The CDR3 covers 13 residues. Per the germline V gene, CDR1 is WSHSY and CDR2 is SAAADI. The CDR3 spells CASSSGTNYGYTF. Here the CDR3 DNA reads TGCGCCAGCAGCTCAGGGACTAACTATGGCTACACCTTC.

The chain is built from TRBV28 and TRBJ2-7; 8 bases match TRBD1. The CDR3 has 15 amino acids. Germline CDR1 reads MDHEN; CDR2 reads SYDVKM. V shed 5 bases and J 2 bases; nucleotides not matched to a gene: 8. The DNA for the CDR3 is TGTGCCAGCAGTCCCCGACAGGGGCTCACCTACGAGCAGTACTTC. Protein product: CASSPRQGLTYEQYF. Full variable domain (rest looked up from reference TRBV28 and TRBJ2-7): DVKVTQSSRYLVKRTGEKVFLECVQDMDHENMFWYRQDPGLGLRLIYFSYDVKMKEKGDIPEGYSVSREKKERFSLILESASTNQTSMYLCASSPRQGLTYEQYFGPGTRLTVT.

The chain combines TRBV29-1 with TRBJ2-5, with D hard to call. CDR1 is SQVTM and CDR2 is ANQGSEA in the germline V gene. V gave up 5 bases and J gave up 5 bases, with 9 bases separating them. There are 11 residues in the CDR3. The CDR3 reads CSVWAEETQYF. CDR3 sequence (DNA): TGCAGCGTTTGGGCCGAGGAGACCCAGTACTTC.

V gene TRBV29-1 combines with J gene TRBJ2-1, with 9 bases fitting TRBD2. The CDR3 extends over 17 amino acids. J lost 4 bases, V lost 3 bases, and 13 bases had no gene match. Germline lookup yields CDR1 SQVTM and CDR2 ANQGSEA. The CDR3: CSVEGGAGGLGYNEQFF. CDR3 DNA sequence: TGCAGCGTTGAGGGGGGAGCGGGAGGATTGGGGTACAATGAGCAGTTCTTC.

The chain is built from TRBV2 and TRBJ2-7; 8 bases agree with TRBD2. The germline gives CDR1 SNHLY, CDR2 FYNNEI. V shed 0 bases and J 3 bases; nucleotides not matched to a gene: 7. The CDR3 runs to 16 residues. The DNA of the CDR3 is TGTGCCAGCAGTGAAGCGCTTTGGCTAGCGGGCTACGAGCAGTACTTC. This translates into CASSEALWLAGYEQYF.

The CDR3 spells CAGKGTGVTQPQHF. CDR3 sequence (DNA): TGTGCCGGCAAGGGGACAGGGGTTACTCAGCCCCAGCATTTT. V and J are TRBV25-1 and TRBJ1-5; 10 positions match TRBD1. The trim removed 11 bases at V and 6 bases at J, leaving 10 bases unmatched. This CDR3 has 14 residues. The germline V gene encodes CDR1 MGHDK and CDR2 SYGVNS.

This clone was detected a few times. The V gene is TRBV4-1, the J gene TRBJ2-7; 7 bases agree with TRBD2. The length of the CDR3 is 14 residues. Germline lookup yields CDR1 MGHRA and CDR2 YSYEKL. V was pared by 2 bases and J by 3 bases, with 4 bases of the junction left unmatched. The CDR3 loop reads CASSQRGDFYEQYF. The CDR3 nucleotides are TGCGCCAGCAGCCAACGGGGGGACTTCTACGAGCAGTACTTC.

The chain carries TRBV7-6 and TRBJ2-7; TRBD2 aligns across 13 bases. The CDR3 covers 14 residues. Germline V lookup: CDR1 SGHVS, CDR2 FNYEAQ. J gave up 5 bases and V 5 bases, and 3 bases lay outside the gene matches. CDR3 sequence reads: CASSTSGGADEQYF. Written as DNA, the CDR3 is TGTGCCAGCAGCACTAGCGGGGGGGCCGACGAGCAGTACTTC.

The chain combines TRBV25-1 with TRBJ2-1, with D tentatively TRBD1 or TRBD2 (5 bases each). This CDR3 contains 16 residues. Germline V gene data show CDR1 as MGHDK and CDR2 as SYGVNS. With 4 bases removed from V and 5 bases from J, the gap between germline ends came to 18 bases. DNA of the CDR3: TGTGCCAGCAGTGGCAATATGGGGACGGATGACAATGAGCAGTTCTTC. Amino acid sequence: CASSGNMGTDDNEQFF.

The chain recombines TRBV6-5 with TRBJ1-4, with 7 positions matching TRBD1. With V trimmed by 6 bases and J by 13 bases, 11 bases remained unmatched. The germline V gene has CDR1 MNHEY and CDR2 SVGAGI. The CDR3 is 13 residues long. The DNA of the CDR3 is TGTGCCAGCAGGCCGGGACAGAGCCTAGGACTGTTTTTT. Translation: CASRPGQSLGLFF.

This clone was picked up one time. The rearrangement joins TRBV5-4 to TRBJ2-1; 7 bases line up with TRBD2. V trimming: 4 bases; J trimming: 9 bases; junction bases outside the gene matches: 7. From germline, CDR1 is SGHNT and CDR2 YYREEE (reference sequence). The CDR3 consists of 13 residues. DNA for the CDR3: TGTGCCAGCAGCCTCACCTTAGCGGGTGAGCAGTTCTTC. It codes for CASSLTLAGEQFF. Full variable domain (outside the CDR3, taken from reference TRBV5-4 and TRBJ2-1): ETGVTQSPTHLIKTRGQQVTLRCSSQSGHNTVSWYQQALGQGPQFIFQYYREEENGRGNFPPRFSGLQFPNYSSELNVNALELDDSALYLCASSLTLAGEQFFGPGTRLTVL.

CDR3 sequence: CASSFTHRETQYF. For the CDR3, the DNA is TGTGCCAGCAGCTTTACTCACAGGGAGACCCAGTACTTC. V and J are TRBV13 and TRBJ2-5, with D tentatively TRBD1 (5 bases). Trimming took off 3 bases at V and 5 bases at J, with 10 bases between the two ends. There are 13 residues in the CDR3. The germline gives CDR1 PRHDT, CDR2 FYEKMQ (reference sequence).

This sequence joins TRBV30 and TRBJ2-5; 9 nucleotides agree with TRBD2. Germline CDR1 and CDR2: GTSNPN and SVGIG (reference sequence). The V segment lost 1 base and the J segment 5 bases; nucleotides outside the gene matches: 8. The CDR3 runs to 15 residues. For the CDR3, the DNA is TGTGCCTGGAGTGAGGACGCTAGCGGGACGGAGACCCAGTACTTC. This encodes CAWSEDASGTETQYF.

The rearrangement uses TRBV2 and TRBJ2-5; D unclear. V was cut by 8 bases and J by 1 base, with 14 bases left in between. CDR1 SNHLY and CDR2 FYNNEI come from the germline V gene. This CDR3 comprises 14 residues. The CDR3 bases are TGTGCCAGCGGAGCCGGGCCGCTCCAAGAGACCCAGTACTTC. Its protein product is CASGAGPLQETQYF. Drawing the rest from reference TRBV2 and TRBJ2-5, the complete variable domain is EPEVTQTPSHQVTQMGQEVILRCVPISNHLYFYWYRQILGQKVEFLVSFYNNEISEKSEIFDDQFSVERPDGSNFTLKIRSTKLEDSAMYFCASGAGPLQETQYFGPGTRLLVL.

This chain links TRBV27 with TRBJ2-1; 8 bases are shared with TRBD1. V lost 2 bases and J lost 4; bases outside the gene matches: 7. The germline CDR1 and CDR2 sequences are MNHEY and SMNVEV (reference sequence). CDR3 length equals 16 residues. The CDR3: CASSLPGTGLYNEQFF. The CDR3 DNA follows: TGTGCCAGCAGTTTACCTGGGACAGGCCTATACAATGAGCAGTTCTTC.

The chain joins TRBV5-6 to TRBJ2-7; possibly TRBD1 for D (6 bases). CDR3 length: 13 residues. CDR1 and CDR2 from the germline V gene are SGHDT and YYEEEE. Trimming pared 0 bases from V and 7 bases from J, leaving 11 bases between. The CDR3 protein is CASSLGGGWEQYF. The CDR3 DNA reads TGTGCCAGCAGCTTGGGTGGGGGCTGGGAGCAGTACTTC.

The CDR3 loop is CASSVHGKGDEQFF. For the CDR3, the DNA is TGTGCCAGCAGCGTACACGGCAAGGGGGATGAGCAGTTCTTC. The genes are TRBV9 and TRBJ2-1, with a tentative D call TRBD1 (6 bases). V was clipped by 1 base and J by 8 bases, with 13 bases between them. The germline CDR1 and CDR2 sequences are SGDLS and YYNGEE. The CDR3 is 14 residues long.

V gene TRBV7-9 combines with J gene TRBJ2-1, with TRBD1 identical over 10 bases. Germline lookup yields CDR1 SEHNR and CDR2 FQNEAQ (reference sequence). V shed 1 base and J 14 bases; nucleotides not matched to a gene: 2. The CDR3 loop spans 12 amino acids. The CDR3 sequence is CASSLVGTGEFF. DNA for the CDR3: TGTGCCAGCAGCTTAGTAGGGACAGGGGAGTTCTTC.

The chain has TRBV5-4 and TRBJ2-1; D is uncertain. This CDR3 has 16 amino acids. V was pared by 0 bases and J by 5 bases, with 15 bases between. Germline CDR1 reads SGHNT; CDR2 reads YYREEE (reference sequence). DNA of the CDR3: TGTGCCAGCAGCTTGGACAGCTATCGATCCCACAATGAGCAGTTCTTC. It specifies CASSLDSYRSHNEQFF.

The rearrangement uses TRBV5-1 and TRBJ1-1, with a possible D match to TRBD1 (6 bases). The CDR3 contains 16 residues. V lost 0 bases and J 3 bases, leaving 15 bases between the germline ends. Germline-derived CDR1 and CDR2 are SGHRS and YFSETQ. This chain's CDR3 is CASSLGLDPGDTEAFF. CDR3 bases: TGCGCCAGCAGCTTGGGGTTGGACCCAGGGGACACTGAAGCTTTCTTT.

V usage is TRBV2 and J usage is TRBJ1-2; 7 bases are shared with TRBD1. V lost 0 bases, J lost 5 bases, and 6 bases stayed unmatched. Germline assignment: CDR1 SNHLY and CDR2 FYNNEI. This CDR3 has 15 residues. The DNA for the CDR3 is TGTGCCAGCAGTGAAGCGCAGGGGGGCGTGTATGGCTACACCTTC. Its translation: CASSEAQGGVYGYTF.

The DNA for the CDR3 is TGTGCCACCAACTATGGCTACACCTTC. Protein product: CATNYGYTF. The chain couples TRBV6-5 to TRBJ1-2; D gene ambiguous. The CDR3 is 9 residues long. V was cut by 10 bases and J by 2 bases, with 2 bases left in between. In germline, CDR1 is MNHEY, CDR2 SVGAGI.

V and J are TRBV7-2 and TRBJ2-1, with TRBD2 matching over 10 bases. CDR1 is SGHTA, CDR2 FQGNSA, per germline. With 3 bases clipped from V and 4 bases from J, the junction kept 9 bases outside the gene matches. There are 17 residues in the CDR3. The CDR3 loop reads CASSFFLGLAEYNEQFF. CDR3 in DNA: TGTGCCAGCAGCTTTTTCCTCGGACTAGCGGAATACAATGAGCAGTTCTTC.

This clone is a singleton in its sample. The CDR3 loop reads CASSLYGSSTDTQYF. The CDR3 coding sequence is TGTGCCAGCAGCCTATACGGGTCTAGCACAGATACGCAGTATTTT. The rearrangement uses TRBV9 and TRBJ2-3; D unresolved. This CDR3 spans 15 amino acids. Germline V gene data show CDR1 as SGDLS and CDR2 as YYNGEE. The V and J ends lost 4 bases and 0 bases respectively, with 12 bases between them.

This sequence joins TRBV6-5 and TRBJ2-3; D is undetermined. V was cut by 2 bases and J by 0 bases, with 3 bases left in between. The CDR3 covers 13 residues. Germline-derived CDR1 and CDR2 are MNHEY and SVGAGI. CDR3 loop: CASSYHSTDTQYF. CDR3 bases: TGTGCCAGCAGTTACCACAGCACAGATACGCAGTATTTT.